The next 2 T cell receptor beta chains were all read from a single sample in a study of T cell responses to AZD1222 COVID-19 vaccine. Sequenced by immunoSEQ multiplex PCR; TCRdb stores in-frame clones only, minus some. Of 100,000 to 150,000 clones detected, roughly 90% appear once; the ten largest clones hold roughly 4%. The sequences come from peripheral blood, collected on day 0 of AZD1222 vaccination. All receptors derive from an adult in good health.

The chain couples TRBV4-1 to TRBJ2-5; D is uncertain. Germline-derived CDR1 and CDR2 are MGHRA and YSYEKL. V was cut by 1 base and J by 5 bases, with 5 bases left in between. The CDR3 runs to 12 residues. The CDR3 sequence is CASSQGWETQYF. DNA for the CDR3: TGCGCCAGCAGCCAAGGGTGGGAGACCCAGTACTTC.

The chain combines TRBV5-1 with TRBJ2-2; D may be TRBD1 (7 bases). V was pared by 1 base and J by 5 bases, with 15 bases between. Germline CDR1 SGHRS, CDR2 YFSETQ. CDR3 length equals 16 residues. The CDR3 sequence: CASSLQGGSRTGELFF. CDR3 in DNA: TGCGCCAGCAGCTTGCAGGGGGGCTCAAGAACCGGGGAGCTGTTTTTT.